The 17 T cell receptor beta chains reported below all come from one sample, sequenced in a study of PD-1 blockade in mismatch repair-deficient tumors. Clones were sequenced by immunoSEQ multiplex PCR, and TCRdb holds only the in-frame ones, with some missing. The sample has 120,000 or so clones; roughly 86% are singletons. The starting material was peripheral blood, obtained 44 weeks after starting pembrolizumab. The origin of the receptors is an adult with mismatch repair-deficient cancer.

The chain couples TRBV7-9 to TRBJ2-5, with D unresolved. This CDR3 contains 15 residues. CDR1 and CDR2 (germline): SEHNR, FQNEAQ (reference sequence). V lost 3 bases, J lost 5 bases, and 16 bases lay in between. The CDR3 DNA reads as TGTGCCAGCAGCTTGGCCCCCTCCATGGGGGAGACCCAGTACTTC. As protein: CASSLAPSMGETQYF.

CDR3 in amino acids: CASSLSGTPYEQYF. The CDR3 DNA reads as TGTGCCAGCAGCTTATCCGGGACTCCCTACGAGCAGTACTTC. The rearrangement links TRBV7-6 to TRBJ2-7; possible D gene TRBD2, 6 bases. The V end was cut by 2 bases, the J end by 2 bases, with 10 bases between. CDR1 SGHVS and CDR2 FNYEAQ come from the germline V gene. The CDR3 has 14 amino acids.

This chain uses TRBV6-5 with TRBJ1-1, with D tentatively TRBD1 (6 bases). Germline values: CDR1 MNHEY, CDR2 SVGAGI. Trimming cost V 6 bases and J 1 base, with 12 bases left between them. The CDR3 runs 14 residues. CDR3 amino acids: CASRWNRENTEAFF. The CDR3 nucleotides are TGTGCCAGCAGGTGGAACAGGGAGAACACTGAAGCTTTCTTT.

V is TRBV5-1 and J is TRBJ1-5; D is unclear. V dropped 0 bases and J dropped 4 bases, with 5 bases sitting between them. The CDR3 is made up of 13 amino acids. Germline values: CDR1 SGHRS, CDR2 YFSETQ. The chain's CDR3 is CASSLAGNQPQHF. CDR3 coding DNA: TGCGCCAGCAGCTTGGCCGGGAATCAGCCCCAGCATTTT. Complete variable domain (other parts from reference TRBV5-1 and TRBJ1-5): KAGVTQTPRYLIKTRGQQVTLSCSPISGHRSVSWYQQTPGQGLQFLFEYFSETQRNKGNFPGRFSGRQFSNSRSEMNVSTLELGDSALYLCASSLAGNQPQHFGDGTRLSIL.

The chain carries TRBV5-1 and TRBJ2-4, with D possibly being TRBD1 or TRBD2 (5 bases each). The CDR3 runs 14 residues. V lost 4 bases and J lost 10, with 18 bases in between. CDR1 SGHRS and CDR2 YFSETQ come from the germline V gene. In nucleotides, the CDR3 is TGCGCCAGCAGCACCCTCCTCCGAGGGGTGATTCAGTACTTC. This translates into CASSTLLRGVIQYF. The full variable domain, its missing parts supplied by reference TRBV5-1 and TRBJ2-4, is KAGVTQTPRYLIKTRGQQVTLSCSPISGHRSVSWYQQTPGQGLQFLFEYFSETQRNKGNFPGRFSGRQFSNSRSEMNVSTLELGDSALYLCASSTLLRGVIQYFGAGTRLSVL.

The V call is TRBV18, the J call TRBJ2-7; D uncertain. Trimming removed 3 bases from V and 0 bases from J, with 12 bases in between. CDR1 is KGHSH, CDR2 LQKENI, per germline. The CDR3 is 15 residues long. The CDR3 DNA reads as TGTGCCAGCTCACCCCGGACGGCCTTCTCCTACGAGCAGTACTTC. Amino acids: CASSPRTAFSYEQYF.

The chain carries TRBV27 and TRBJ2-5, with D perhaps matching TRBD1 or TRBD2 (7 bases each). The J call could be wrong; TRBJ2-7 is a better fit for the DNA end. From germline, CDR1 is MNHEY and CDR2 SMNVEV (reference sequence). This CDR3 spans 15 amino acids. The CDR3 DNA reads as TGTGCCAGCAGTCCCCCCAGGGGGGGCCCCTACGAGCAGTACTTC. Its protein product is CASSPPRGGPYEQYF.

The rearrangement joins TRBV29-1 to TRBJ2-1; 11 bases are shared with TRBD2. CDR3 length: 15 amino acids. CDR1 is SQVTM and CDR2 is ANQGSEA in the germline V gene. V shed 2 bases and J 4 bases; nucleotides not matched to a gene: 4. CDR3 in DNA: TGCAGCGTTGAATCGGGACTAGCGGTTTACAATGAGCAGTTCTTC. Translated: CSVESGLAVYNEQFF.

V gene TRBV28 combines with J gene TRBJ2-7; 7 bases are shared with TRBD1. The CDR3 consists of 13 residues. Trimming removed 6 bases from V and 4 bases from J; junction bases left unmatched: 6. The germline gives CDR1 MDHEN, CDR2 SYDVKM. The CDR3 protein is CASRTGSHYEQYF. CDR3 DNA: TGTGCCAGCAGGACAGGGTCCCATTACGAGCAGTACTTC.

This clone was detected only a few times. DNA of the CDR3: TGTGCCAGCACCCCCCGTGGGAAGGCGGGAGACCTCTACAATGAGCAGTTCTTC. Translation: CASTPRGKAGDLYNEQFF. This sequence joins TRBV5-4 and TRBJ2-1; 7 positions agree with TRBD2. V was clipped by 6 bases and J by 3 bases; unmatched bases: 18. The CDR3 runs 18 residues. The V gene's germline CDR1 is SGHNT and CDR2 YYREEE (reference sequence).

This rearrangement joins TRBV12-5 to TRBJ2-6; D uncertain. V was clipped by 3 bases and J by 1 base, with 1 base between them. The CDR3 loop spans 13 amino acids. Per the germline V gene, CDR1 is LGHNT and CDR2 is FRNRAP. CDR3 DNA sequence: TGTGCTAGTGGTTTTTCTGGGGCCAACGTCCTGACTTTC. Its translation is CASGFSGANVLTF.

The V call is TRBV4-2, the J call TRBJ2-1, with 10 nucleotides matching TRBD2. The CDR3 sequence is 18 residues long. From germline, CDR1 is LGHNA and CDR2 YNFKEQ. V was clipped by 0 bases and J by 10 bases; unmatched bases: 15. The CDR3 sequence: CASSQDNPEREGPKEQFF. The CDR3 DNA reads TGTGCCAGCAGCCAAGATAATCCCGAGCGGGAGGGCCCCAAAGAGCAGTTCTTC.

V usage is TRBV5-6 and J usage is TRBJ2-3; 9 positions agree with TRBD2. V shed 2 bases, J shed 3 bases, and the junction held 4 bases outside the gene matches. CDR3 length: 15 amino acids. CDR1 and CDR2 (germline): SGHDT, YYEEEE. The CDR3 DNA follows: TGTGCCAGCAGCTTCTTTCTAGCGGGAACAGATACGCAGTATTTT. Amino acid sequence: CASSFFLAGTDTQYF. The whole variable domain, filled in from reference TRBV5-6 and TRBJ2-3, reads DAGVTQSPTHLIKTRGQQVTLRCSPKSGHDTVSWYQQALGQGPQFIFQYYEEEERQRGNFPDRFSGHQFPNYSSELNVNALLLGDSALYLCASSFFLAGTDTQYFGPGTRLTVL.

The chain carries TRBV30 and TRBJ1-4; the D is unclear. The ends were cut back, 4 bases at V and 6 bases at J, with 15 bases in the middle. The CDR3 totals 14 residues. Germline V gives CDR1 GTSNPN, CDR2 SVGIG (reference sequence). CDR3 in amino acids: CAWTAGGLDEKLFF. The CDR3 DNA follows: TGTGCCTGGACGGCCGGAGGGTTGGATGAAAAACTGTTTTTT.

The DNA of the CDR3 is TGTGCCATCAGGGCCTCCTACAATGAGCAGTTCTTC. Amino acids: CAIRASYNEQFF. The rearrangement uses TRBV10-3 and TRBJ2-1, with D unresolved. The V end lost 6 bases, the J end lost 0 bases, and 3 bases lay between the germline ends. CDR3 length: 12 amino acids. CDR1 ENHRY and CDR2 SYGVKD come from the germline V gene.

The CDR3 DNA reads as TGCGCCAGCAGCCAATTACCGGGACAGGGAGGATACGAGCAGTACTTC. This codes for CASSQLPGQGGYEQYF. The rearrangement links TRBV4-1 to TRBJ2-7; 9 bases are a match to TRBD1. Germline-derived CDR1 and CDR2 are MGHRA and YSYEKL. V trimming: 2 bases; J trimming: 4 bases; junction bases outside the gene matches: 9. The CDR3 covers 16 residues.

This clone occurred once. The chain joins TRBV7-3 to TRBJ2-3; TRBD2 agrees at 11 bases. CDR1 and CDR2 from the germline V gene are SGHTA and FQGTGA. V was pared by 0 bases and J by 0 bases, with 2 bases of the junction left unmatched. CDR3 length: 17 residues. The CDR3 region is CASSLTGLAGSTDTQYF. DNA of the CDR3: TGTGCCAGCAGCTTAACTGGACTAGCGGGTAGCACAGATACGCAGTATTTT. Complete variable domain (other parts from reference TRBV7-3 and TRBJ2-3): GAGVSQTPSNKVTEKGKYVELRCDPISGHTALYWYRQSLGQGPEFLIYFQGTGAADDSGLPNDRFFAVRPEGSVSTLKIQRTERGDSAVYLCASSLTGLAGSTDTQYFGPGTRLTVL.